The text below deals with one T cell receptor (beta chain). The antigen is not known. 5'RACE with 10-nucleotide random UMIs generated the cDNA. MiXCR, run by TCRdb on the 5' RACE reads, gives a single entry per CDR3 protein. The repertoire has about 82,000 distinct CDR3 sequences, approximately 2.8% of them found once; the top ten carry over 0.95%. Trimming took 7 bases from V and 6 from J; bases not matched to a gene: 9. This CDR3 region has 12 residues. Germline V gene lookup returns CDR1 SQVTM and CDR2 ANQGSEA. 2 million unsorted PBMCs were stored in RNAlater at -80 °C before RNA extraction. The data are from a study of neurological immune-mediated disorders. Overall study findings and caveats: CDR3 amino acid sequences found in expanded clones were never shared across subjects, suggesting private repertoires in all groups. The most TCR clonal expansion was seen in HTLV-1-associated myelopathy, whereas the least was seen in multiple sclerosis, below the level in healthy controls.

The chain employs TRBV29-1 and TRBJ2-7; 7 bases line up with TRBD2. Input material: PBMCs. The clonotype was recovered from a woman aged 25 to 39 with multiple sclerosis. In DNA, the CDR3 is TGCAGCGCCGGGACTACTTTCTCCGAGCAGTACTTC. Translation: CSAGTTFSEQYF.